The present TCR beta chain was sequenced within a study of control samples from healthy donors and cancer patients. Here immunoSEQ multiplex PCR was the method, and the copy in TCRdb shows in-frame clones only, minus some. The sample records around 85,000 clones, 90% to 95% being singletons. V dropped 6 bases and J dropped 0; count of bases not matched to a gene: 1. Germline V gives CDR1 MNHEY, CDR2 SMNVEV (reference sequence). This CDR3 spans 13 amino acids. V gene TRBV27 combines with J gene TRBJ1-1; 7 bases fit TRBD1. Sequencing was performed on blood. This clonotype originated in a woman younger than 35 in good health. In DNA form, the CDR3 reads TGTGCCAGCAGAACAGGGGTGAACACTGAAGCTTTCTTT. This translates into CASRTGVNTEAFF.